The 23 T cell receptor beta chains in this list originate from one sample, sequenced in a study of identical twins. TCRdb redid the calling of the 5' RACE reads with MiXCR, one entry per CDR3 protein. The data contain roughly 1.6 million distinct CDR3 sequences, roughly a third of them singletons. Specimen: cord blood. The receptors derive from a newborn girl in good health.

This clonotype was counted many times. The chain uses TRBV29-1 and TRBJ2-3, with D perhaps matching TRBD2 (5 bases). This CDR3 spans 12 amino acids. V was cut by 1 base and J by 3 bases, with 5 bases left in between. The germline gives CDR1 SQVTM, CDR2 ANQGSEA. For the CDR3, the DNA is TGCAGCGTTGAAGCGGGGACAGATACGCAGTATTTT. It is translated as CSVEAGTDTQYF.

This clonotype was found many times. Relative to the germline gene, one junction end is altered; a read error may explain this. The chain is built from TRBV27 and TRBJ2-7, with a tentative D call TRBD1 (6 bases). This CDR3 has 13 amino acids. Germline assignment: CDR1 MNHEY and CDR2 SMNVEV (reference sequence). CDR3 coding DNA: TGCGCCAGCAGCTTCGTACAGGGCTACGAGCAGTACTTC. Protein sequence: CASSFVQGYEQYF.

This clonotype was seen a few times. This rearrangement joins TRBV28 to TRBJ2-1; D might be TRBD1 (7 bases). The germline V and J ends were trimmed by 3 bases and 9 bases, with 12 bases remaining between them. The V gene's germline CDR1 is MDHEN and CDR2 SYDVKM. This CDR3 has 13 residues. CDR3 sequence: CASSLVRGAEQFF. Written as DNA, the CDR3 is TGTGCCAGCAGTTTGGTCAGGGGGGCTGAGCAGTTCTTC.

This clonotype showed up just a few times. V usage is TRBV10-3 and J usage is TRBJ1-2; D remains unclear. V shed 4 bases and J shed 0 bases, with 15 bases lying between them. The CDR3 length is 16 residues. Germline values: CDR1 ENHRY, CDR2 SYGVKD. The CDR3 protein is CAISGGIDRANYGYTF. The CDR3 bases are TGTGCCATCAGTGGAGGGATCGACCGCGCTAACTATGGCTACACCTTC.

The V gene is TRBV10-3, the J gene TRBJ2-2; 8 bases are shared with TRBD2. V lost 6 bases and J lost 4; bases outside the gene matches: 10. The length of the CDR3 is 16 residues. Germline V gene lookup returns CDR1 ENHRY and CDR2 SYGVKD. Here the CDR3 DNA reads TGTGCCATCAGCCCAAAGCGGGGGAGAGGCACCGGGGAGCTGTTTTTT. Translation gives CAISPKRGRGTGELFF.

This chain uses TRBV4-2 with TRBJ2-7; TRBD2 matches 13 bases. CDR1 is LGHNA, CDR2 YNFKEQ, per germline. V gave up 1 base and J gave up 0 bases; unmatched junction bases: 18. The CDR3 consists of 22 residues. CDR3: CASSQAPKPSRLAGGSSYEQYF. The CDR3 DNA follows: TGTGCCAGCAGCCAAGCACCCAAACCTTCTCGACTAGCGGGAGGCAGCTCCTACGAGCAGTACTTC.

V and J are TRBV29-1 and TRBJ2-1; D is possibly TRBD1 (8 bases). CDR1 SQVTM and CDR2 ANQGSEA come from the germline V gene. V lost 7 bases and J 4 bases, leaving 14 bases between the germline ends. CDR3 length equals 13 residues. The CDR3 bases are TGCAGCGCCGAACAGGGGGGGTACAATGAGCAGTTCTTC. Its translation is CSAEQGGYNEQFF.

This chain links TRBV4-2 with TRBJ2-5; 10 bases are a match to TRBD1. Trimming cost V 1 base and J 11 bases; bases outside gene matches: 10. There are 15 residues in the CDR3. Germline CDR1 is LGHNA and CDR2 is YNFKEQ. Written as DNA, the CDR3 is TGTGCCAGCAGCCAAGGGGGACAGGGGTTTTATGAGCAGTACTTC. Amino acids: CASSQGGQGFYEQYF.

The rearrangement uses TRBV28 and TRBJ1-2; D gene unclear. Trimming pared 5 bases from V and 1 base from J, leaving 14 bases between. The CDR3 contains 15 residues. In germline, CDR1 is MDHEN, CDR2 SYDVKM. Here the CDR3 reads CASSPRALLNYGYTF. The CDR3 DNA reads TGTGCCAGCAGTCCCCGTGCTCTCCTTAACTATGGCTACACCTTC.

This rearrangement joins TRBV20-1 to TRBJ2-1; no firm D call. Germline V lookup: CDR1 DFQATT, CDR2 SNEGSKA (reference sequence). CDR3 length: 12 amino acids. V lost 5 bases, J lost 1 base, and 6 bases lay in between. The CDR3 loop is CSAPASYNEQFF. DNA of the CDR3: TGCAGTGCTCCGGCTTCCTACAATGAGCAGTTCTTC.

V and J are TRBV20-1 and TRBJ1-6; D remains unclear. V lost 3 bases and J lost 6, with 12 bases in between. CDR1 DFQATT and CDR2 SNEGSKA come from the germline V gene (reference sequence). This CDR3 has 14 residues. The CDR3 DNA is TGCAGTGCTAGGCCTGGCTCGGTTAATTCACCCCTCCACTTT. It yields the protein CSARPGSVNSPLHF.

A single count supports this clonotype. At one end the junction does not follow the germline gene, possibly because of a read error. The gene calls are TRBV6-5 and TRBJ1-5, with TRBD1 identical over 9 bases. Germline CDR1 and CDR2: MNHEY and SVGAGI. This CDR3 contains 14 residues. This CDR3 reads CARSGTGFGQPQHF. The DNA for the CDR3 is TGTGCCCGCAGTGGGACAGGGTTCGGTCAGCCCCAGCATTTT.

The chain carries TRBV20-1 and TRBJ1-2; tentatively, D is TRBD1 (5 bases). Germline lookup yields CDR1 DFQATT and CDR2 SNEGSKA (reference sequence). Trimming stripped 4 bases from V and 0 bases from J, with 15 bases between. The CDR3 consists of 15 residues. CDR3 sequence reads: CSAITLTGANYGYTF. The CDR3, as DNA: TGCAGTGCTATCACCCTAACGGGGGCTAACTATGGCTACACCTTC.

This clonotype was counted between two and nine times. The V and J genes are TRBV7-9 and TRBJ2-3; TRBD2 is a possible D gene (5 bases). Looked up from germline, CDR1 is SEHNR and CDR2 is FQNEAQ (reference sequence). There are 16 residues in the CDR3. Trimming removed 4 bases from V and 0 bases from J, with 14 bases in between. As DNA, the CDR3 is TGTGCCAGCAGCTCCCGGGGTGGTTCTAGCACAGATACGCAGTATTTT. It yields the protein CASSSRGGSSTDTQYF.

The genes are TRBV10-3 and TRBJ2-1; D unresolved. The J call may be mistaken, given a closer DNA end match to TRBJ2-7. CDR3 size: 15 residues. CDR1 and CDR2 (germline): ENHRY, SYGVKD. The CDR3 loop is CAISERTKAYNEQYF. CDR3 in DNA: TGTGCCATCAGTGAGCGAACCAAGGCCTACAATGAGCAGTACTTC.

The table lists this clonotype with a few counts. CDR3 in amino acids: CSARVQGAYNEQFF. The DNA for the CDR3 is TGCAGTGCTAGAGTACAGGGGGCCTACAATGAGCAGTTCTTC. The chain carries TRBV20-1 and TRBJ2-1, with TRBD1 identical over 8 bases. Germline CDR1 DFQATT, CDR2 SNEGSKA (reference sequence). The CDR3 extends over 14 amino acids. After removal of 1 base from V and 2 bases from J, the junction contained 1 base not matched to a gene.

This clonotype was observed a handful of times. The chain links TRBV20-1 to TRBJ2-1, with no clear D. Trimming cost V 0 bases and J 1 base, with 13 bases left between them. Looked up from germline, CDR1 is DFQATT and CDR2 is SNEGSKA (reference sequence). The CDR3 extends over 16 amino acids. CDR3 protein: CSARDLVLPSYNEQFF. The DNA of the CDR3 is TGCAGTGCTAGAGATCTCGTTCTCCCGTCCTACAATGAGCAGTTCTTC.

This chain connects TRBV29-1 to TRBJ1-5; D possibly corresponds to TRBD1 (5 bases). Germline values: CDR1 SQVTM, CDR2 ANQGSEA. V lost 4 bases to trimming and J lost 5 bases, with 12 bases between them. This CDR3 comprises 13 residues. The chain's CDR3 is CSVGGQGDQPQHF. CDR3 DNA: TGCAGCGTTGGAGGGCAGGGAGATCAGCCCCAGCATTTT. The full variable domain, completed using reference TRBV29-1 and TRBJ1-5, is SAVISQKPSRDICQRGTSLTIQCQVDSQVTMMFWYRQQPGQSLTLIATANQGSEATYESGFVIDKFPISRPNLTFSTLTVSNMSPEDSSIYLCSVGGQGDQPQHFGDGTRLSIL.

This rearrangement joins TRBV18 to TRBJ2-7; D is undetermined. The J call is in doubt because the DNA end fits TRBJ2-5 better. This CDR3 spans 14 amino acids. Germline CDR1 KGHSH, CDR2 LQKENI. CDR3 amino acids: CASSRLNIEETQYF. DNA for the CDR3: TGTGCCAGCTCCCGGCTTAATATTGAGGAGACCCAGTACTTC.

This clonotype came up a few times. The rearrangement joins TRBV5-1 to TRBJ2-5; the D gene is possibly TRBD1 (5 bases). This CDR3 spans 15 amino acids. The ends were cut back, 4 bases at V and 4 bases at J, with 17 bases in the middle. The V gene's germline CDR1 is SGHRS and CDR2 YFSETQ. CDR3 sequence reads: CASSPQAPRGETQYF. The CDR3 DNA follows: TGCGCCAGCAGCCCCCAAGCACCTAGGGGAGAGACCCAGTACTTC.

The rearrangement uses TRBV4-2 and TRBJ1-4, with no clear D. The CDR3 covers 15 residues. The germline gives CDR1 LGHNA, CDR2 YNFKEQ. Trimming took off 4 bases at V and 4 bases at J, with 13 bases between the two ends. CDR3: CASSLPANGNEKLFF. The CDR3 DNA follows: TGTGCCAGCAGCCTTCCGGCGAACGGTAATGAAAAACTGTTTTTT.

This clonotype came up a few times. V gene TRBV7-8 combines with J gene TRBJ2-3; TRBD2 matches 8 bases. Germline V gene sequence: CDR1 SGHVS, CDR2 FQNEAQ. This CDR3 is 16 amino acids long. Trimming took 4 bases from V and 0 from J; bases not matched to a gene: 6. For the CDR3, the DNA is TGTGCCAGCAGCTCAAATAGCGGGACTAGCACAGATACGCAGTATTTT. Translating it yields CASSSNSGTSTDTQYF.

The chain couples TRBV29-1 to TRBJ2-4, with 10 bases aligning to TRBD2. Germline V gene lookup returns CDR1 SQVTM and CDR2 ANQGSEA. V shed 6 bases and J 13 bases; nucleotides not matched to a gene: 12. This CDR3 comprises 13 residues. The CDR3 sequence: CSVAGGLWNEQYF. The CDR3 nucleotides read TGCAGCGTAGCGGGGGGGCTATGGAATGAGCAGTACTTC.